The T cell receptor (beta chain) under discussion was sequenced for a study of blood T cell repertoires in COVID-19. Background on the study: Sample material is recorded as cDNA or gDNA derived from T cells, B-cell-depleted T cells, or PBMCs.

In terms of age and location, participants ranged from roughly 18 to 100 years and lived in approximately 26 US areas. Exposed volunteers were people who met a COVID-19 case within 2 weeks before study entry. TCRdb's table, derived via immunoSEQ multiplex PCR, lists solely in-frame clones and lacks some. The data show a few hundred thousand clones, roughly 92% seen once. This CDR3 is built from 12 residues. Trimming at V came to 7 bases and at J to 2 bases, leaving 0 bases not matched to a gene. CDR1 is SGDLS, CDR2 YYNGEE, per germline. The origin of this receptor is a middle-aged woman who had been exposed to COVID-19. The chain joins TRBV9 to TRBJ2-1; 7 bases line up with TRBD2. The sample was PBMCs or T cells enriched from blood (not recorded which). CDR3 loop: CASGGAYNEQFF. Here the CDR3 DNA reads TGTGCCAGCGGGGGGGCCTACAATGAGCAGTTCTTC.